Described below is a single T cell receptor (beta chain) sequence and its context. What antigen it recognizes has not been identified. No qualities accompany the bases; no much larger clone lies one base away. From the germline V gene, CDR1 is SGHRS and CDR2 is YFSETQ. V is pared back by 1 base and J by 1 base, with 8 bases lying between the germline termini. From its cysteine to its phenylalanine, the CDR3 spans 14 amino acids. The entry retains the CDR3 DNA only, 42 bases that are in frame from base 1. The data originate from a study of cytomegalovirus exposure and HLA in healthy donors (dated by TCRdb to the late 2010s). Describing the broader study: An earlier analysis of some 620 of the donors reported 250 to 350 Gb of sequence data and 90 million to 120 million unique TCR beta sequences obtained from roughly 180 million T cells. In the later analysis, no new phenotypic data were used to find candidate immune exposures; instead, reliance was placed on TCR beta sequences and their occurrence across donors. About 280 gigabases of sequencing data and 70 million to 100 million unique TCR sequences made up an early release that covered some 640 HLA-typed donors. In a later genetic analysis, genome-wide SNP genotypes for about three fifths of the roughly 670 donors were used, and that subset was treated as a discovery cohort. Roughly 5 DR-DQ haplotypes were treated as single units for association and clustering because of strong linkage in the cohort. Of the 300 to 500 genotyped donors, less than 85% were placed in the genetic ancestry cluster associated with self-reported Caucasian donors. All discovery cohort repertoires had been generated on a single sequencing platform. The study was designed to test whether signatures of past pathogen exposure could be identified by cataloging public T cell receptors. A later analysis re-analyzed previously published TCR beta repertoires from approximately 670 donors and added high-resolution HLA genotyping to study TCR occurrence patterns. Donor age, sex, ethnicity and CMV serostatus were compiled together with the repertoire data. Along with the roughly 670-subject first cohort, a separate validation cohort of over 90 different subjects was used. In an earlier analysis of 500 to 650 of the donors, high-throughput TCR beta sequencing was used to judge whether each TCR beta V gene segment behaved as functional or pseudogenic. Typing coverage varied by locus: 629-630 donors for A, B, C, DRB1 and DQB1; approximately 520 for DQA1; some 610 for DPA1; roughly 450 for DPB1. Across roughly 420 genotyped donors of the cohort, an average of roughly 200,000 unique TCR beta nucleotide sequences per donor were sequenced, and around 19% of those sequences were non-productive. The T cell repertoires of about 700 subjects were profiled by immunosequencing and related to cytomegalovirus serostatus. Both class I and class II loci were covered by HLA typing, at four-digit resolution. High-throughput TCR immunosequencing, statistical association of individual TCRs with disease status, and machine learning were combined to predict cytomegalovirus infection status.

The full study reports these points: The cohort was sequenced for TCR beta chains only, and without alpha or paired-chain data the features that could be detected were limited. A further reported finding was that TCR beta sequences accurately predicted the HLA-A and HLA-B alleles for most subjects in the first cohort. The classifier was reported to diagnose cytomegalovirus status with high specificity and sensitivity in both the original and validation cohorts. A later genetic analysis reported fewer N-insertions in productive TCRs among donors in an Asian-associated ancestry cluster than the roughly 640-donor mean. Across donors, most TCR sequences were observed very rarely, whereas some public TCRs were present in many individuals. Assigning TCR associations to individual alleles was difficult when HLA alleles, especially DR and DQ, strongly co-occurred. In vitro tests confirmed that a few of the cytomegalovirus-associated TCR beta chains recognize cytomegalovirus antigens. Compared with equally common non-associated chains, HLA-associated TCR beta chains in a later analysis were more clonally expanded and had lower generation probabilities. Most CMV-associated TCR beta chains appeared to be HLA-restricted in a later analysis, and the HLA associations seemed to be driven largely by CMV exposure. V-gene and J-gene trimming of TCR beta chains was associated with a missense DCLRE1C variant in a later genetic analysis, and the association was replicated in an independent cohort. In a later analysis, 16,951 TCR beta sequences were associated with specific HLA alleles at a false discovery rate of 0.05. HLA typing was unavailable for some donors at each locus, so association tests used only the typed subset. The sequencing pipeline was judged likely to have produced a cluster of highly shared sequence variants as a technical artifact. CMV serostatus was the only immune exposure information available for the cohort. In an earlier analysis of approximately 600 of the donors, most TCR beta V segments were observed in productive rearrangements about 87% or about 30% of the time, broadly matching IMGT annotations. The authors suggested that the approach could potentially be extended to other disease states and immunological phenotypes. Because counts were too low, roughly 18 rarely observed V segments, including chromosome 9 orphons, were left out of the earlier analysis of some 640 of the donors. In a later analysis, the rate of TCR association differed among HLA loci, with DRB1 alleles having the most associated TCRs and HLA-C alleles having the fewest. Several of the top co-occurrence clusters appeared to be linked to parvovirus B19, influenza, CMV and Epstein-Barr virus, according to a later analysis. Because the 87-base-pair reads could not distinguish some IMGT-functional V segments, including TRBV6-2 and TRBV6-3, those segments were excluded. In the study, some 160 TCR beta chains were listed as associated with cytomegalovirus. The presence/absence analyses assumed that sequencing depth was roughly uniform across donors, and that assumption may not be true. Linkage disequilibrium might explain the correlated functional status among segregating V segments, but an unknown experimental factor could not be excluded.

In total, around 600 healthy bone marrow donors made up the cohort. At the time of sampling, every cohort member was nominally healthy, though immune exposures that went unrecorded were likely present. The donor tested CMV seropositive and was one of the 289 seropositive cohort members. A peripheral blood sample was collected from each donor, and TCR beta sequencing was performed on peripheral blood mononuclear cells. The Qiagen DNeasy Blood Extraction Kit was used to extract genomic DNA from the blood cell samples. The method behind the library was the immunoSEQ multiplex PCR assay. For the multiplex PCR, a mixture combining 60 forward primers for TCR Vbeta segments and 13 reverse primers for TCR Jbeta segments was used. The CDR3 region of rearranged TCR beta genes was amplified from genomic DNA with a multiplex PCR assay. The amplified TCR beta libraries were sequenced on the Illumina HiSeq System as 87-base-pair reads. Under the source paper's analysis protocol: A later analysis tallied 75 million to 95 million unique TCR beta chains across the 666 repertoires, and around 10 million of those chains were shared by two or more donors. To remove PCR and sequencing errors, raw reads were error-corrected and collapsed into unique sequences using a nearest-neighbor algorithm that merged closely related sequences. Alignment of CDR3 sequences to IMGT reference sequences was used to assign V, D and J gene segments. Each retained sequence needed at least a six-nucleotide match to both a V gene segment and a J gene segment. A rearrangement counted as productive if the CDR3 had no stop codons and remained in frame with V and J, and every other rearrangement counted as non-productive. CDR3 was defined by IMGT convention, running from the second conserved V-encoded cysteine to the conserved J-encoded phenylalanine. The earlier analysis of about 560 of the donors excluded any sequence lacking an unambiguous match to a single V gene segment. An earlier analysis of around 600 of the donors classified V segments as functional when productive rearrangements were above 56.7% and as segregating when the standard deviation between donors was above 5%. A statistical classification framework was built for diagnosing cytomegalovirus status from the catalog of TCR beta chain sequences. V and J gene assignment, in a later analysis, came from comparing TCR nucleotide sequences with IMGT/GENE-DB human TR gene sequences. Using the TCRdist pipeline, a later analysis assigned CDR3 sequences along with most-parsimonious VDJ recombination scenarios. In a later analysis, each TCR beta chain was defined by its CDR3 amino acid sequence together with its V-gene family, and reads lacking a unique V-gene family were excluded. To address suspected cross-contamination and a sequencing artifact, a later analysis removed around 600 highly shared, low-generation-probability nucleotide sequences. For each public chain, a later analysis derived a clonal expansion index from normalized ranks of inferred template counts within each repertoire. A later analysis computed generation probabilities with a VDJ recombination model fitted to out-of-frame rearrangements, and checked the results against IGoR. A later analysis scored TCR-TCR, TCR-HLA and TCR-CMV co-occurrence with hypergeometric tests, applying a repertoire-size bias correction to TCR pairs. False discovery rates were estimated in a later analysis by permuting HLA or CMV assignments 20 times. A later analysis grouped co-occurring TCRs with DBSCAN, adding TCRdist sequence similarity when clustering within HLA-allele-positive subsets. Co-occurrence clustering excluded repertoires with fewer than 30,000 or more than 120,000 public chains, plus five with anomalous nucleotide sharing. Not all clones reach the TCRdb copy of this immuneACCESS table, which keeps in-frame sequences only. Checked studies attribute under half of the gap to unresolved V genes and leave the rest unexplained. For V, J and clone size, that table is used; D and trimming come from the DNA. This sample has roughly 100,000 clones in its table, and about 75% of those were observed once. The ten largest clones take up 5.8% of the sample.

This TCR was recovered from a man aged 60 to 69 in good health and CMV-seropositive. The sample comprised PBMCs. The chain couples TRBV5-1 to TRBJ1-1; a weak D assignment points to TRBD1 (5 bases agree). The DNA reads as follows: TGCGCCAGCAGCTTGACCGGGGGGAACACTGAAGCTTTCTTT. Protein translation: CASSLTGGNTEAFF.